One sample yielded the 17 T cell receptor beta chains listed below, sequenced in a study of shared clonotypes between healthy human individuals (dated by TCRdb to the early 2020s). To prepare the library, the immunoSEQ multiplex PCR assay was applied. TCRdb limited this immuneACCESS table to in-frame rearrangements with V and J called. A share of clones is missing; checked studies link under half to unresolved V genes, and the rest is unexplained. In this sample the table shows approximately 2,300,000 clones, under 95% of which occur a single time. The ten largest account for about 0.36% of the sample. The sequencing sample was made of naive CD4+ T cells from PBMCs. Reading the label with the study, this specimen's cell subset or site is: CD45RA+ positively selected. These receptors were taken from a young man in good health. Some clones in this sample may be carry-over from other donors' samples.

The chain combines TRBV7-9 with TRBJ2-5; weak D call: TRBD2 (6 bases). TRBJ2-7 matches the DNA end more closely, so the J call is doubtful. Germline CDR1 reads SEHNR; CDR2 reads FQNEAQ (reference sequence). The CDR3 length is 14 residues. CDR3 region: CASYTAGSSYEQYF. CDR3 in DNA: TGTGCCAGCTATACAGCCGGGAGCTCCTACGAGCAGTACTTC.

This chain uses TRBV6-7 with TRBJ1-2; possibly TRBD1 for D (6 bases). TRBV6-7 is an ORF, and what it does is uncertain. The CDR3 loop spans 11 amino acids. V lost 8 bases and J 8 bases, leaving 12 bases between the germline ends. CDR3 bases: TGTGCCAGCCGGCATAGGGGGGGCTACACCTTC. It codes for CASRHRGGYTF.

CDR3 sequence reads: CASSFSFGSGSYTGELFF. Here the CDR3 DNA reads TGTGCCAGCAGCTTCTCTTTTGGTAGCGGGAGTTACACCGGGGAGCTGTTTTTT. This sequence joins TRBV7-9 and TRBJ2-2; 9 nucleotides agree with TRBD2. J gave up 3 bases and V 3 bases, and 11 bases lay outside the gene matches. Per the germline V gene, CDR1 is SEHNR and CDR2 is FQNEAQ (reference sequence). The CDR3 is 18 amino acids.

The V and J genes are TRBV7-2 and TRBJ1-2, with TRBD1 matching over 8 bases. The CDR3 extends over 14 amino acids. Germline CDR1 SGHTA, CDR2 FQGNSA. Germline trimming cut 4 bases from V and 6 bases from J; bases unmatched to any gene: 7. The CDR3 DNA reads as TGTGCCAGCAGCTCCAGGGACAGGAGCGATGGCTACACCTTC. Its protein is CASSSRDRSDGYTF.

The count of this clone is one. The V call is TRBV5-8, the J call TRBJ2-1, with 12 positions matching TRBD2. Germline loops: CDR1 SGHTS, CDR2 YDEGEE. V dropped 2 bases and J dropped 2; count of bases not matched to a gene: 14. The CDR3 contains 20 residues. The CDR3 DNA sequence: TGTGCCAGCAGCTTAAGTGGGCTAGCGGGAGGGCCCTTCCCCTACAATGAGCAGTTCTTC. Encoded protein: CASSLSGLAGGPFPYNEQFF.

The chain links TRBV18 to TRBJ2-7; the D is unclear. Trimming cost V 2 bases and J 1 base, with 6 bases left between them. Germline CDR1 KGHSH, CDR2 LQKENI. CDR3 size: 13 residues. The CDR3 sequence is CASSPKWSYEQYF. The CDR3, as DNA: TGTGCCAGCTCACCAAAATGGTCCTACGAGCAGTACTTC.

This chain links TRBV5-1 with TRBJ1-3, with 9 bases identical to TRBD1. Looked up from germline, CDR1 is SGHRS and CDR2 is YFSETQ. The V and J ends lost 0 bases and 3 bases, in that order; junction bases with no gene match: 7. The CDR3 has 17 residues. For the CDR3, the DNA is TGCGCCAGCAGCTTGGGTTCACAGGGGGCGCTTGGAAACACCATATATTTT. Translated: CASSLGSQGALGNTIYF.

The rearrangement joins TRBV5-4 to TRBJ2-3; 7 bases line up with TRBD2. Germline V gene sequence: CDR1 SGHNT, CDR2 YYREEE (reference sequence). The CDR3 loop spans 16 amino acids. The V gene end was trimmed by 4 bases and the J gene end by 6 bases; junction bases not matched to a gene: 14. CDR3 coding DNA: TGTGCCAGCAGCCCCCAAAGCGGGATCAATCGGGATACGCAGTATTTT. Its translation is CASSPQSGINRDTQYF.

In the case of this clone: This same CDR3 is encoded by further DNA sequences in the sample. The chain combines TRBV28 with TRBJ1-2; the D is unclear. The V and J ends lost 3 bases and 1 base respectively, with 6 bases between them. CDR3 length equals 13 residues. CDR1 and CDR2 (germline): MDHEN, SYDVKM. The CDR3: CASSLRDNYGYTF. CDR3 nucleotides: TGTGCCAGCAGTTTGAGGGATAACTATGGCTACACCTTC.

The CDR3, as DNA: TGTGCCAGCAGCCCTTTAGATGGACTAGCGGGAGGCAATGAGCAGTTCTTC. It translates to CASSPLDGLAGGNEQFF. This chain links TRBV14 with TRBJ2-1; TRBD2 matches at 14 bases. Germline assignment: CDR1 SGHDN and CDR2 FVKESK. With 4 bases clipped from V and 6 bases from J, the junction kept 8 bases outside the gene matches. This CDR3 has 17 amino acids.

Note on this clone: This sample also contains other DNA sequences that code for the same CDR3. The V call is TRBV27, the J call TRBJ1-2; no firm D call. Germline V gene sequence: CDR1 MNHEY, CDR2 SMNVEV (reference sequence). V gave up 5 bases and J gave up 4 bases, with 8 bases separating them. The CDR3 is 12 amino acids. The CDR3 region is CASSPRGYGYTF. DNA of the CDR3: TGTGCCAGCAGTCCCCGGGGCTATGGCTACACCTTC.

The chain combines TRBV9 with TRBJ2-7, with D possibly matching TRBD2 (5 bases). The CDR3 consists of 15 residues. Germline V gene sequence: CDR1 SGDLS, CDR2 YYNGEE. Trimming stripped 0 bases from V and 2 bases from J, with 12 bases between. The CDR3 region is CASSVGVTTTYEQYF. The CDR3 bases are TGTGCCAGCAGCGTAGGAGTGACGACTACCTACGAGCAGTACTTC.

J is TRBJ1-2 and V is TRBV28; a weak D match, TRBD1 (5 bases). CDR1 MDHEN and CDR2 SYDVKM come from the germline V gene. V was pared by 7 bases and J by 6 bases, with 15 bases between. The CDR3 length is 13 residues. This chain's CDR3 is CASIKGGGHGYTF. The DNA for the CDR3 is TGTGCCAGCATCAAAGGTGGGGGTCATGGCTACACCTTC.

The chain couples TRBV7-9 to TRBJ1-4; TRBD1 matches 7 bases. The CDR3 consists of 16 residues. Losses at the gene ends were 4 bases for V and 1 base for J; bases not matched to a gene: 6. Germline V CDR1 and CDR2: SEHNR, FQNEAQ (reference sequence). The CDR3 bases are TGTGCCAGCAGCTCAACCGACAGGGAAACTAATGAAAAACTGTTTTTT. This sequence encodes CASSSTDRETNEKLFF.

The CDR3 DNA sequence: TGTGCCTGGAGTGAGACGGATTATAATTCACCCCTCCACTTT. It specifies CAWSETDYNSPLHF. The chain employs TRBV30 and TRBJ1-6; D ambiguous. Between the trimmed V and J ends, which lost 1 base and 4 bases, there was a span of 8 bases. This CDR3 contains 14 residues. Germline V CDR1 and CDR2: GTSNPN, SVGIG (reference sequence). Full variable domain (remainder filled in from reference TRBV30 and TRBJ1-6): SQTIHQWPATLVQPVGSPLSLECTVEGTSNPNLYWYRQAAGRGLQLLFYSVGIGQISSEVPQNLSASRPQDRQFILSSKKLLLSDSGFYLCAWSETDYNSPLHFGNGTRLTVT.

The chain is built from TRBV27 and TRBJ1-2, with D possibly TRBD1 on 5 matching bases. The V gene lost 2 bases and the J gene lost 4 bases, with 8 bases spanning the gap. In germline, CDR1 is MNHEY, CDR2 SMNVEV (reference sequence). This CDR3 is built from 13 residues. The CDR3 bases are TGTGCCAGCAGTTTACGGGGACTCTATGGCTACACCTTC. Its translation is CASSLRGLYGYTF.

The chain is built from TRBV27 and TRBJ2-1, with TRBD1 identical over 7 bases. The CDR3 contains 14 residues. J was trimmed by 7 bases and V by 6 bases; bases with no gene match: 9. Looked up from germline, CDR1 is MNHEY and CDR2 is SMNVEV (reference sequence). CDR3 residues: CASRNLRGRNEQFF. CDR3 DNA sequence: TGTGCCAGCAGGAATTTAAGGGGGCGGAATGAGCAGTTCTTC.